This T cell receptor beta chain was sequenced in a study of shared clonotypes between healthy human individuals. The CDR3 covers 15 residues. The germline V gene has CDR1 SGHNT and CDR2 YYREEE (reference sequence). V was clipped by 5 bases and J by 2 bases; unmatched bases: 7. Produced via immunoSEQ multiplex PCR; TCRdb's table is partial and in-frame only. Of 1.5 million to 2.5 million clones in the sample, about 95% were seen once. Terminally differentiated effector memory CD45RA+ cells were excluded by CCR7 positive selection of CD45RO-negative cells. The sequence was obtained from a young man in good health. V usage is TRBV5-4 and J usage is TRBJ2-7, with TRBD1 identical over 10 bases. Input material: naive CD8+ T cells sorted from blood. This chain's CDR3 is CASRPGQGPTYEQYF. The CDR3 DNA reads as TGTGCCAGCAGACCGGGACAGGGGCCCACCTACGAGCAGTACTTC.